The rows below give T cell receptor beta chains drawn from one sample of a study of T cells after yellow fever vaccination. MiXCR, run by TCRdb on the 5' RACE reads, gives a single entry per CDR3 protein. This table holds around 250,000 distinct CDR3 sequences, 6.5% to 8.5% found once. Here the sequenced sample was CD4+ T cells sorted from PBMCs, taken 15 days after the yellow fever booster vaccination. These receptors originate from a man aged 25 to 40 who received the YFV17D yellow fever vaccine. CDR3s include the opening cysteine and the closing phenylalanine or tryptophan. A D gene is named only where the DNA matches it firmly. Size tells how often a clone was seen (once, few, many) or the class of an expanded clone, and some rows leave it out.

TRBV24-1	NA	13	TRBJ2-2	NA	CATSDRRSGELFF	TGTGCCACCTCCGACCGACGATCCGGGGAGCTGTTTTTT
TRBV11-2	TRBD2	19	TRBJ2-2	few	CASSTGLAGAPLPTGELFF	TGTGCCAGCAGCACTGGACTAGCGGGAGCCCCCTTGCCGACCGGGGAGCTGTTTTTT
TRBV6-5	NA	14	TRBJ1-4	NA	CASRGVQRNEKLFF	TGTGCCAGCAGGGGAGTGCAGAGAAATGAAAAACTGTTTTTT
TRBV7-2	NA	17	TRBJ1-1	few	CASSLVGTKSGNTEAFF	TGTGCCAGCAGCTTAGTCGGGACAAAGAGTGGGAACACTGAAGCTTTCTTT
TRBV29-1	NA	12	TRBJ2-5	few	CSVRGTLETQYF	TGCAGCGTTCGGGGCACCCTGGAGACCCAGTACTTC
TRBV19	NA	14	TRBJ2-1	NA	CASSPGALGHEQFF	TGTGCCAGTAGTCCGGGGGCCTTAGGCCATGAGCAGTTCTTC
TRBV7-9	NA	16	TRBJ1-4	few	CASSSGAGSSAEKLFF	TGTGCCAGCAGCTCCGGGGCAGGGTCATCTGCCGAAAAACTGTTTTTT
TRBV15	NA	13	TRBJ2-5	NA	CATSRGGLETQYF	TGTGCCACCAGCAGAGGGGGCCTGGAGACCCAGTACTTC
TRBV5-1	NA	15	TRBJ2-2	few	CASSLGQENTGELFF	TGCGCCAGCAGCTTGGGACAAGAGAACACCGGGGAGCTGTTTTTT
TRBV5-4	TRBD1	16	TRBJ1-6	few	CASSPGQGALNSPLHF	TGTGCCAGCAGCCCGGGACAGGGGGCACTTAATTCACCCCTCCACTTT
TRBV5-1	NA	16	TRBJ2-4	few	CASSSHGTQAKNIQYF	TGCGCCAGCAGCAGCCACGGGACCCAAGCCAAAAACATTCAGTACTTC
TRBV20-1	NA	11	TRBJ2-2	few	CSVPLAGELFF	TGCAGTGTACCACTAGCCGGGGAGCTGTTTTTT
TRBV9	TRBD2	15	TRBJ2-3	NA	CASSVGSGSSDTQYF	TGTGCCAGCAGCGTCGGTAGCGGGAGTTCAGATACGCAGTATTTT
TRBV5-1	NA	14	TRBJ1-2	many	CASSQEGRYYGYTF	TGCGCCAGCAGCCAGGAGGGCCGGTACTATGGCTACACCTTC
TRBV5-1	TRBD2	18	TRBJ2-2	many	CASSLAASGRANTGELFF	TGCGCCAGCAGCTTGGCGGCTAGCGGGAGAGCGAACACCGGGGAGCTGTTTTTT
TRBV18	TRBD2	15	TRBJ2-1	NA	CASSGGTSGLYEQFF	TGTGCCAGCTCAGGCGGGACTAGCGGGCTCTATGAGCAGTTCTTC
TRBV12-3/TRBV12-4	TRBD2	12	TRBJ2-7	NA	CASSWTSYEQYF	TGTGCCAGCAGTTGGACTAGCTACGAGCAGTACTTC
TRBV5-1	NA	14	TRBJ2-5	many	CASSLRPAQETQYF	TGCGCCAGCAGCTTGAGGCCAGCCCAAGAGACCCAGTACTTC
TRBV6-5	NA	13	TRBJ2-7	many	CASISGGGREQYF	TGTGCCAGCATTTCCGGGGGCGGCCGCGAGCAGTACTTC
TRBV5-1	NA	16	TRBJ2-7	once	CASSLVLGTLNPEQYF	TGCGCCAGCAGCTTGGTGTTAGGGACTCTAAACCCAGAGCAGTACTTC
TRBV5-6	NA	13	TRBJ2-1	few	CASSLKPRTEQFF	TGTGCCAGCAGCCTAAAACCGAGGACTGAGCAGTTCTTC
TRBV10-1	NA	14	TRBJ1-1	few	CASSNRVMNTEAFF	TGCGCCAGCAGTAACAGGGTAATGAACACTGAAGCTTTCTTT
TRBV6-1	TRBD2	15	TRBJ2-7	NA	CASRWTSGSGYEQYF	TGTGCCAGCAGGTGGACTAGCGGGAGCGGGTACGAGCAGTACTTC
TRBV20-1	NA	15	TRBJ2-1	NA	CSAAPVAFPYNEQFF	TGCAGTGCCGCCCCCGTAGCCTTCCCCTACAATGAGCAGTTCTTC
TRBV18	NA	13	TRBJ1-1	many	CASTAGLNTEAFF	TGTGCCAGTACAGCAGGGCTGAACACTGAAGCTTTCTTT